These 24 T cell receptor beta chains were sequenced from one sample in a study of blood T cells in healthy people across ages. The second PCR ran about 6 to 12 cycles with a sample-barcoded 5' primer and J-beta primers. TCRdb analysed the 5' RACE reads with MiXCR anew, one entry per CDR3 protein. The data show approximately 900,000 distinct CDR3 sequences, just under 30% seen once. The same data also contributed to another study, on T cells of mothers and their children.

The sample consisted of blood. Source of these receptors: a woman between 35 and 50 years old in good health.

The table lists this clonotype with many counts. This chain joins TRBV28 and TRBJ2-7; TRBD1 agrees at 10 bases. This CDR3 contains 14 residues. From germline, CDR1 is MDHEN and CDR2 SYDVKM. Trimming removed 4 bases from V and 7 bases from J; junction bases left unmatched: 7. The CDR3 bases are TGTGCCAGCAGTTCCCGGACAGGGGGGAGGGAGCAGTACTTC. Its translation is CASSSRTGGREQYF.

The table lists this clonotype with many counts. The J gene is TRBJ2-5, the V gene TRBV20-1; tentative D call: TRBD1 (6 bases). This CDR3 contains 13 residues. V was clipped by 1 base and J by 7 bases, with 13 bases between them. The V gene's germline CDR1 is DFQATT and CDR2 SNEGSKA (reference sequence). The DNA of the CDR3 is TGCAGTGCTAGAGTCCCGGGACACGGGACCCAGTACTTC. Its translation is CSARVPGHGTQYF.

The rearrangement joins TRBV14 to TRBJ2-5; D possibly corresponds to TRBD1 (5 bases). The J call may not be correct, given that the DNA end is closer to TRBJ2-7. The CDR3 contains 14 residues. Germline values: CDR1 SGHDN, CDR2 FVKESK. The CDR3 sequence is CASSLLQGRSEQYF. The CDR3 region has the DNA TGTGCCAGCAGCCTCCTCCAGGGAAGAAGCGAGCAGTACTTC.

The chain has TRBV2 and TRBJ2-5, with D perhaps matching TRBD1 (5 bases). The CDR3 runs to 12 residues. Deletions cut 7 bases from V and 4 bases from J, with 10 bases between. CDR1 and CDR2 from the germline V gene are SNHLY and FYNNEI. CDR3 sequence reads: CASIARGETQYF. In nucleotides, the CDR3 is TGTGCCAGCATAGCTAGGGGAGAGACCCAGTACTTC.

This clonotype appeared many times. This chain joins TRBV5-1 and TRBJ2-7; no definite D call. Germline lookup yields CDR1 SGHRS and CDR2 YFSETQ. CDR3 length: 13 residues. V lost 0 bases to trimming and J lost 2 bases, with 6 bases between them. This chain's CDR3 is CASSLADTYEQYF. CDR3 sequence (DNA): TGCGCCAGCAGCTTGGCCGATACCTACGAGCAGTACTTC.

This clonotype was observed many times. The genes are TRBV6-5 and TRBJ1-1; TRBD1 is a possible D gene (5 bases). The V end was cut by 5 bases, the J end by 2 bases, with 12 bases between. The CDR3 totals 14 residues. Germline values: CDR1 MNHEY, CDR2 SVGAGI. CDR3 protein: CASSTGQGNTEAFF. In DNA form, the CDR3 reads TGTGCCAGCAGTACCGGGCAGGGAAACACTGAAGCTTTCTTT.

The table lists this clonotype with a few counts. This chain connects TRBV27 to TRBJ2-5; D uncertain. Germline V gives CDR1 MNHEY, CDR2 SMNVEV (reference sequence). The CDR3 totals 15 residues. V lost 2 bases and J 9 bases, leaving 19 bases between the germline ends. The CDR3 bases are TGTGCCAGCAGTTTAAACCGAGCAGGAAAGAGACCCCAGTACTTC. Protein product: CASSLNRAGKRPQYF.

This clonotype was picked up many times. The V and J genes are TRBV7-3 and TRBJ2-3, with TRBD1 identical over 8 bases. Germline CDR1 and CDR2: SGHTA and FQGTGA. Trimming at V came to 5 bases and at J to 2 bases, leaving 3 bases not matched to a gene. CDR3 length: 14 amino acids. CDR3 residues: CASSRTGYTDTQYF. The CDR3 nucleotides read TGTGCCAGCAGCAGGACAGGGTACACAGATACGCAGTATTTT. Together with reference TRBV7-3 and TRBJ2-3, the CDR3 gives the full variable domain: GAGVSQTPSNKVTEKGKYVELRCDPISGHTALYWYRQSLGQGPEFLIYFQGTGAADDSGLPNDRFFAVRPEGSVSTLKIQRTERGDSAVYLCASSRTGYTDTQYFGPGTRLTVL.

This clonotype has at least ten counts. The chain combines TRBV24-1 with TRBJ2-7, with D possibly TRBD1 on 6 matching bases. CDR3 size: 15 residues. CDR1 and CDR2 (germline): KGHDR, SFDVKD. Trimming pared 3 bases from V and 5 bases from J, leaving 16 bases between. In DNA form, the CDR3 reads TGTGCCACCAGTGATCAACAGGGCCTCGGCAACGAGCAGTACTTC. Translated, it gives CATSDQQGLGNEQYF.

This clonotype came up a few times. The chain joins TRBV28 to TRBJ1-1; D not resolved. Trimming stripped 4 bases from V and 8 bases from J, with 11 bases between. CDR3 size: 12 residues. The germline V gene has CDR1 MDHEN and CDR2 SYDVKM. CDR3 amino acids: CASSSLFLEAFF. In DNA form, the CDR3 reads TGTGCCAGCAGTTCCCTTTTCCTAGAAGCTTTCTTT. The variable domain in full, completed from reference TRBV28 and TRBJ1-1, reads DVKVTQSSRYLVKRTGEKVFLECVQDMDHENMFWYRQDPGLGLRLIYFSYDVKMKEKGDIPEGYSVSREKKERFSLILESASTNQTSMYLCASSSLFLEAFFGQGTRLTVV.

In its sample, this clonotype was seen many times. This rearrangement joins TRBV7-6 to TRBJ2-5; D not certain. Germline CDR1 reads SGHVS; CDR2 reads FNYEAQ. The V and J ends lost 5 bases and 4 bases respectively, with 11 bases between them. This CDR3 is built from 13 residues. The CDR3 nucleotides are TGTGCCAGCAGCCCCGCCCCCGGAGAGACCCAGTACTTC. This translates into CASSPAPGETQYF.

In regard to this clonotype: A junction boundary mismatches the germline segment, possibly from a read error. J is TRBJ1-4 and V is TRBV20-1, with 7 bases fitting TRBD1. This CDR3 is built from 13 residues. The germline V gene encodes CDR1 DFQATT and CDR2 SNEGSKA (reference sequence). CDR3 sequence (DNA): TGCAGTGCTCGGACAGGACTAAATGAAAAACTGTCTTTT. Its protein is CSARTGLNEKLSF.

This clonotype showed up just a few times. The gene calls are TRBV20-1 and TRBJ2-1; 13 bases fit TRBD2. CDR3 length equals 16 residues. Germline trimming cut 6 bases from V and 9 bases from J; bases unmatched to any gene: 14. CDR1 DFQATT and CDR2 SNEGSKA come from the germline V gene (reference sequence). The CDR3 nucleotides read TGCAGTGCGATAGCCCTACTAGCGGGGGGGCGGAGTGAGCAGTTCTTC. Translated, it gives CSAIALLAGGRSEQFF.

This chain uses TRBV9 with TRBJ2-7; 9 positions agree with TRBD2. This CDR3 region has 15 residues. CDR1 is SGDLS, CDR2 YYNGEE, per germline. The V and J ends lost 4 bases and 5 bases, in that order; junction bases with no gene match: 10. CDR3 residues: CASSPGLAGSHEQYF. DNA for the CDR3: TGTGCCAGCAGCCCTGGGCTAGCGGGGTCCCACGAGCAGTACTTC. Looking up the rest from reference TRBV9 and TRBJ2-7 gives the full variable domain: DSGVTQTPKHLITATGQRVTLRCSPRSGDLSVYWYQQSLDQGLQFLIQYYNGEERAKGNILERFSAQQFPDLHSELNLSSLELGDSALYFCASSPGLAGSHEQYFGPGTRLTVT.

The chain carries TRBV7-2 and TRBJ1-2; D possibly corresponds to TRBD1 (5 bases). Germline CDR1 SGHTA, CDR2 FQGNSA. V shed 1 base and J shed 3 bases, with 24 bases lying between them. The CDR3 contains 19 residues. CDR3 in DNA: TGTGCCAGCAGCTTAGGGCCTGGGGCCCGGGGCAGTAAGGACTATGGCTACACCTTC. Its protein is CASSLGPGARGSKDYGYTF.

Concerning this clonotype: This may stem from a read error, because a much larger clone lies one nucleotide away. The chain links TRBV10-3 to TRBJ2-1; tentative D call: TRBD2 (6 bases). Germline V gives CDR1 ENHRY, CDR2 SYGVKD. With 4 bases removed from V and 3 bases from J, the gap between germline ends came to 10 bases. CDR3 length equals 14 residues. The CDR3 reads CAISGRGFYNEQFF. CDR3 nucleotide sequence: TGTGCCATCAGTGGGCGGGGCTTCTACAATGAGCAGTTCTTC.

This clonotype showed up just a few times. This chain uses TRBV4-3 with TRBJ1-1; D uncertain. The length of the CDR3 is 17 residues. Germline-derived CDR1 and CDR2 are LGHNA and YSLEER. The V end lost 0 bases, the J end lost 1 base, and 15 bases lay between the germline ends. The CDR3 region has the DNA TGCGCCAGCAGCCAAGATGCAGTCGAGTTAGAGAACACTGAAGCTTTCTTT. Translating it yields CASSQDAVELENTEAFF.

The J gene is TRBJ2-3, the V gene TRBV10-3; TRBD2 is a possible D gene (5 bases). CDR1 and CDR2 (germline): ENHRY, SYGVKD. This CDR3 has 13 residues. The V end lost 8 bases, the J end lost 3 bases, and 12 bases lay between the germline ends. CDR3 DNA sequence: TGTGCCATCCGGGATTATCGTACAGATACGCAGTATTTT. Encoded protein: CAIRDYRTDTQYF.

Many counts were recorded for this clonotype. The CDR3 protein is CASSLEPGHGANVLTF. The CDR3 DNA sequence: TGCGCCAGCAGCTTGGAACCGGGACACGGGGCCAACGTCCTGACTTTC. This chain links TRBV5-1 with TRBJ2-6; possible D gene TRBD1, 6 bases. The CDR3 consists of 16 residues. Trimming took off 0 bases at V and 4 bases at J, with 11 bases between the two ends. Germline CDR1 is SGHRS and CDR2 is YFSETQ.

The chain uses TRBV20-1 and TRBJ1-5; maybe TRBD1 (5 bases). The CDR3 is 16 amino acids. Trimming cost V 6 bases and J 0 bases, with 18 bases left between them. Per germline, CDR1 DFQATT and CDR2 SNEGSKA (reference sequence). This chain's CDR3 is CSAITGTGNSNQPQHF. The CDR3 DNA reads as TGCAGTGCAATAACCGGGACCGGGAATAGCAATCAGCCCCAGCATTTT.

Comments on this clonotype: A read error may be the cause here, since a much bigger clone is one base away. The rearrangement uses TRBV7-3 and TRBJ2-2, with a tentative D call TRBD2 (6 bases). This CDR3 comprises 18 residues. Germline V CDR1 and CDR2: SGHTA, FQGTGA. The CDR3 reads CASSLGISGFANIGELFF. The DNA of the CDR3 is TGTGCCAGCAGCTTAGGGATTAGCGGTTTCGCGAACATCGGGGAGCTGTTTTTT.

A few counts support this clonotype. The chain uses TRBV10-3 and TRBJ2-5, with 10 bases fitting TRBD1. The DNA matches TRBJ2-7 better at its end, which makes the J call doubtful. CDR1 is ENHRY, CDR2 SYGVKD, per germline. The CDR3 totals 14 residues. The CDR3 DNA reads TGTGCCATCAGGGGGACAGGGGCTAGCTACGAGCAGTACTTC. It yields the protein CAIRGTGASYEQYF.

V usage is TRBV20-1 and J usage is TRBJ1-5; D possibly corresponds to TRBD1 (5 bases). Germline V gene data show CDR1 as DFQATT and CDR2 as SNEGSKA (reference sequence). V lost 3 bases and J 7 bases, leaving 10 bases between the germline ends. The CDR3 has 12 amino acids. Here the CDR3 reads CSASRVGQPQHF. The CDR3 DNA sequence: TGCAGTGCTAGCAGGGTGGGGCAGCCCCAGCATTTT.

The rearrangement uses TRBV19 and TRBJ1-4; a possible D gene is TRBD1 (6 bases). V was shortened by 4 bases and J by 11 bases, with 14 bases between the two germline ends. The CDR3 totals 13 residues. Germline V CDR1 and CDR2: LNHDA, SQIVND (reference sequence). The CDR3 bases are TGTGCCAGTAGTACCTCGGGGGCTCTGAAACTGTTTTTT. Encoded protein: CASSTSGALKLFF. Based on the CDR3 plus reference TRBV19 and TRBJ1-4, the full variable domain is DGGITQSPKYLFRKEGQNVTLSCEQNLNHDAMYWYRQDPGQGLRLIYYSQIVNDFQKGDIAEGYSVSREKKESFPLTVTSAQKNPTAFYLCASSTSGALKLFFGSGTQLSVL.